A selection of T cell receptor beta chains follows, all from one sample in a study of control samples from healthy donors and cancer patients. Assay used: immunoSEQ multiplex PCR; TCRdb lists only in-frame clones, some missing. The profile shows 65,000 to 90,000 clones, more than 75% of them singletons. Sample: blood. Source of these receptors: a man aged 50 to 60 in good health. The CDR3 runs from the conserved cysteine through the conserved F or W. The D gene is left open where the match is weak. Expanded clones are given a class, and other clones once, few, many or no size at all.

D	V	J	size	CDR3	DNA
.	TRBV30	TRBJ2-2	few	CAWRSVYTGELFF	TGTGCCTGGAGAAGCGTCTACACCGGGGAGCTGTTTTTT
.	TRBV7-3	TRBJ2-2	.	CASSSQGLQNTGELFF	TGTGCCAGCAGCTCCCAAGGGCTGCAGAACACCGGGGAGCTGTTTTTT
.	TRBV7-2	TRBJ1-4	.	CASSLEAVTNEKLFF	TGTGCCAGCAGCTTAGAGGCAGTCACTAATGAAAAACTGTTTTTT
TRBD2	TRBV11-3	TRBJ2-7	.	CASSLTSGTYEQYF	TGTGCCAGCAGCTTGACTAGCGGGACCTACGAGCAGTACTTC
.	TRBV24-1	TRBJ2-2	.	CATSEVYTGELFF	TGTGCCACCAGTGAGGTTTACACCGGGGAGCTGTTTTTT
.	TRBV13	TRBJ1-2	.	CASSLGGGEDIYGYTF	TGTGCCAGCAGCTTAGGTGGGGGGGAGGACATCTATGGCTACACCTTC
.	TRBV3-1/TRBV3-2	TRBJ2-5	once	CASQTRSRRSETQYF	TGTGCCAGCCAAACCAGGTCTCGTCGTTCAGAGACCCAGTACTTC
.	TRBV5-1	TRBJ1-6	.	CASSSANNSPLHF	TGCGCCAGCAGCTCGGCTAATAATTCACCCCTCCACTTT
.	TRBV6-5	TRBJ2-3	.	CASRVGSSGTDTQYF	TGTGCCAGCAGGGTCGGGAGTAGCGGCACAGATACGCAGTATTTT
.	TRBV14	TRBJ1-1	.	CASSQDRATEAFF	TGTGCCAGCAGCCAAGACAGGGCCACTGAAGCTTTCTTT
TRBD2	TRBV7-2	TRBJ2-3	.	CASSFGGGRGTDTQYF	TGTGCCAGCAGCTTCGGGGGGGGCCGAGGCACAGATACGCAGTATTTT
.	TRBV7-9	TRBJ2-5	.	CASSFPNPVAEEWEETQYF	TGTGCCAGCAGCTTCCCCAATCCCGTAGCGGAAGAGTGGGAAGAGACCCAGTACTTC
TRBD1	TRBV29-1	TRBJ1-2	once	CSVGQGFAYGYTF	TGCAGCGTGGGACAGGGGTTCGCCTATGGCTACACCTTC
.	TRBV5-1	TRBJ1-2	.	CASSLADRSSYGYTF	TGCGCCAGCAGCTTGGCTGATAGGTCCTCCTATGGCTACACCTTC
TRBD1	TRBV5-6	TRBJ1-4	.	CASSSPGQLNEKLFF	TGTGCCAGCAGCTCCCCGGGACAGCTTAATGAAAAACTGTTTTTT
.	TRBV4-3	TRBJ1-2	few	CASSQGYYNTEGYTF	TGCGCCAGCAGCCAAGGCTATTATAACACGGAGGGCTACACCTTC
.	TRBV14	TRBJ1-6	once	CASSIEGRSSPLHF	TGTGCCAGCAGCATCGAGGGAAGGAGTTCACCCCTCCACTTT
.	TRBV30	TRBJ1-1	.	CAWSWERGAFF	TGTGCCTGGAGTTGGGAGAGGGGAGCTTTCTTT
.	TRBV24-1	TRBJ2-5	.	CATSDPILETQYF	TGTGCCACCAGTGACCCGATTCTAGAGACCCAGTACTTC
TRBD1	TRBV5-1	TRBJ2-5	.	CASSSGTGGAKTQYF	TGCGCCAGCAGCTCAGGGACAGGGGGCGCGAAGACCCAGTACTTC
.	TRBV4-1	TRBJ2-5	.	CASSKGAGRETQYF	TGCGCCAGCAGCAAAGGGGCAGGAAGGGAGACCCAGTACTTC
TRBD2	TRBV2	TRBJ2-1	.	CASRPTRLAGGGNEQFF	TGTGCCAGCAGGCCGACCAGGCTAGCGGGAGGGGGCAATGAGCAGTTCTTC
TRBD1	TRBV7-7	TRBJ2-5	.	CASKDRGYQETQYF	TGTGCCAGCAAGGACAGGGGGTACCAAGAGACCCAGTACTTC
.	TRBV5-5	TRBJ2-3	.	CASSLSGRGRATDTQYF	TGTGCCAGCAGCTTGAGCGGGCGGGGGCGCGCCACAGATACGCAGTATTTT
TRBD2	TRBV7-2	TRBJ2-1	once	CASSPKGTSGGALNEQFF	TGTGCCAGCAGCCCGAAAGGCACTAGCGGGGGGGCTTTAAATGAGCAGTTCTTC
.	TRBV5-6	TRBJ1-1	.	CASSPGARPGTEAFF	TGTGCCAGCAGCCCTGGGGCCCGACCGGGCACTGAAGCTTTCTTT
.	TRBV24-1	TRBJ2-3	.	CATGHGTADTQYF	TGTGCCACCGGGCACGGGACGGCGGATACGCAGTATTTT
.	TRBV4-3	TRBJ1-2	once	CASSQEILRGYTF	TGCGCCAGCAGCCAAGAAATTTTAAGAGGCTACACCTTC
TRBD2	TRBV11-2	TRBJ2-1	.	CASSLGPAGLGEQFF	TGTGCCAGCAGCTTAGGTCCAGCGGGGTTGGGGGAGCAGTTCTTC
.	TRBV18	TRBJ1-3	once	CASSPSGGNTIYF	TGTGCCAGCTCACCGAGTGGGGGAAACACCATATATTTT
TRBD2	TRBV25-1	TRBJ2-3	once	CASSEYSGGPTDTQYF	TGTGCCAGCAGTGAGTATAGCGGGGGCCCCACAGATACGCAGTATTTT
TRBD1	TRBV24-1	TRBJ2-3	.	CATPPGQDGNTDTQYF	TGTGCCACCCCACCCGGACAGGACGGCAACACAGATACGCAGTATTTT
.	TRBV5-5	TRBJ2-2	once	CASSPYLSGELFF	TGTGCCAGCAGCCCGTACCTGTCTGGGGAGCTGTTTTTT
TRBD1	TRBV4-3	TRBJ2-5	.	CASSQGRGGEGETQYF	TGCGCCAGCAGCCAAGGTCGAGGGGGCGAGGGGGAGACCCAGTACTTC
TRBD2	TRBV7-2	TRBJ2-5	.	CASSLRWGGGQETQYF	TGTGCCAGCAGCTTAAGATGGGGCGGGGGACAAGAGACCCAGTACTTC
.	TRBV10-3	TRBJ2-1	.	CAISPEYNEQFF	TGTGCCATCAGTCCGGAGTACAATGAGCAGTTCTTC
.	TRBV2	TRBJ1-2	.	CASSVQGTNGYTF	TGTGCCAGCAGCGTACAGGGAACAAATGGCTACACCTTC
.	TRBV4-3	TRBJ2-7	.	CASSQPGHPPSEQYF	TGCGCCAGCAGCCAACCGGGACATCCTCCTAGCGAGCAGTACTTC
.	TRBV11-3	TRBJ2-1	.	CASSRRSFYNEQFF	TGTGCCAGCAGCCGACGGTCTTTTTACAATGAGCAGTTCTTC
.	TRBV6-5	TRBJ1-1	.	CATLSVLGYTEAFF	TGTGCCACCCTCTCCGTGTTGGGCTACACTGAAGCTTTCTTT
TRBD1	TRBV24-1	TRBJ2-3	.	CATSRQGTNTDTQYF	TGTGCCACCAGCCGACAGGGCACGAACACAGATACGCAGTATTTT
TRBD1	TRBV30	TRBJ1-2	.	CACLPPGGAHGYTF	TGTGCCTGCCTCCCACCAGGGGGAGCCCATGGCTACACCTTC